A single sample is the source of the 22 T cell receptor beta chains below, sequenced in a study of T cell repertoires in cytomegalovirus infection. TCRdb re-derived calls from the reads in MiXCR, one entry per CDR3 protein. The sample has 200,000 to 300,000 distinct CDR3 sequences, roughly 15% seen once. The sample was PBMCs. These receptors were taken from a human donor in good health (CMV status not recorded). Some clones in this sample may be carry-over from other donors' samples.

The sample holds one count of this clonotype. A read error may be the cause here, since a much bigger clone is one base away. This sequence joins TRBV19 and TRBJ2-1; D may be TRBD1 (6 bases). CDR1 is LNHDA, CDR2 SQIVND, per germline (reference sequence). This CDR3 contains 16 residues. The ends were cut back, 5 bases at V and 0 bases at J, with 14 bases in the middle. The CDR3 protein is CASSSQQGDSYNEQFF. CDR3 coding DNA: TGTGCCAGTAGTTCCCAACAGGGTGACTCCTACAATGAGCAGTTCTTC.

This clonotype showed up just a few times. The chain is built from TRBV11-2 and TRBJ1-6; D is possibly TRBD1 (5 bases). V lost 5 bases to trimming and J lost 5 bases, with 16 bases between them. Germline assignment: CDR1 SGHAT and CDR2 FQNNGV. This CDR3 region has 16 residues. CDR3 DNA: TGTGCCAGCAGCCTCACGGGGGGGAAGGATAATTCACCCCTCCACTTT. Protein sequence: CASSLTGGKDNSPLHF.

In this sample, this clonotype turned up a few times. The J gene is TRBJ2-5, the V gene TRBV5-1; TRBD1 agrees at 10 bases. Trimming cost V 3 bases and J 3 bases; bases outside gene matches: 2. The CDR3 consists of 14 residues. Germline V gene data show CDR1 as SGHRS and CDR2 as YFSETQ. Here the CDR3 reads CASSWGQGKETQYF. CDR3 nucleotide sequence: TGCGCCAGCAGCTGGGGACAGGGGAAAGAGACCCAGTACTTC.

The rearrangement joins TRBV29-1 to TRBJ1-1, with D tentatively TRBD1 (5 bases). The CDR3 covers 13 residues. The ends were cut back, 7 bases at V and 0 bases at J, with 12 bases in the middle. CDR1 and CDR2 (germline): SQVTM, ANQGSEA. This CDR3 is CSGTPSMNTEAFF. The CDR3 bases are TGCAGCGGGACACCCAGCATGAACACTGAAGCTTTCTTT. The complete variable domain, with remaining parts taken from reference TRBV29-1 and TRBJ1-1, reads SAVISQKPSRDICQRGTSLTIQCQVDSQVTMMFWYRQQPGQSLTLIATANQGSEATYESGFVIDKFPISRPNLTFSTLTVSNMSPEDSSIYLCSGTPSMNTEAFFGQGTRLTVV.

The chain joins TRBV6-6 to TRBJ2-3; maybe TRBD1 (6 bases). Trimming left V 5 bases short and J 3 bases short, with 12 bases between. Germline lookup yields CDR1 MNHNY and CDR2 SVGAGI (reference sequence). CDR3 size: 14 residues. CDR3 nucleotides: TGTGCCAGCAGTCCGTCAGGGGCTACAGATACGCAGTATTTT. This codes for CASSPSGATDTQYF.

This clonotype was recorded a few times. The J gene is TRBJ2-3, the V gene TRBV6-6, with 8 bases that match TRBD1. V trimming: 6 bases; J trimming: 4 bases; junction bases outside the gene matches: 9. The CDR3 contains 15 residues. Germline lookup yields CDR1 MNHNY and CDR2 SVGAGI (reference sequence). This CDR3 is CASSPWTGFADTQYF. CDR3 DNA sequence: TGTGCCAGCAGCCCTTGGACAGGGTTCGCAGATACGCAGTATTTT.

This clonotype was seen a few times. V gene TRBV28 combines with J gene TRBJ2-6; D uncertain. This CDR3 has 13 amino acids. Germline V gene sequence: CDR1 MDHEN, CDR2 SYDVKM. The ends were cut back, 10 bases at V and 0 bases at J, with 7 bases in the middle. CDR3 DNA sequence: TGTGCCACCCTAATCTCTGGGGCCAACGTCCTGACTTTC. Translated: CATLISGANVLTF.

This clonotype was picked up many times. The chain has TRBV5-1 and TRBJ1-1, with D perhaps TRBD1 (5 bases). Germline CDR1 SGHRS, CDR2 YFSETQ. The CDR3 is 14 residues long. V lost 9 bases and J 1 base, leaving 16 bases between the germline ends. The CDR3, as DNA: TGCGCCACTCGACCGGGACTCCAGAACACTGAAGCTTTCTTT. It is translated as CATRPGLQNTEAFF.

The V call is TRBV6-1, the J call TRBJ1-1; no definite D call. This CDR3 spans 15 amino acids. V lost 5 bases and J 4 bases, leaving 17 bases between the germline ends. The germline V gene has CDR1 MNHNS and CDR2 SASEGT. In DNA, the CDR3 is TGTGCCAGCAGTTCAGTACCCGCTGCGATCACTGAAGCTTTCTTT. This sequence encodes CASSSVPAAITEAFF.

This clonotype was picked up many times. V is TRBV7-9 and J is TRBJ1-1, with D perhaps matching TRBD1 (6 bases). CDR3 length: 14 amino acids. Germline CDR1 and CDR2: SEHNR and FQNEAQ (reference sequence). V lost 3 bases, J lost 5 bases, and 13 bases lay in between. CDR3 amino acids: CASSLGAGRTEAFF. The DNA for the CDR3 is TGTGCCAGCAGCTTGGGGGCAGGGAGGACTGAAGCTTTCTTT.

This clonotype was seen repeatedly, ten times or more. The V and J genes are TRBV7-6 and TRBJ2-5, with unresolved D. Looked up from germline, CDR1 is SGHVS and CDR2 is FNYEAQ. This CDR3 is 12 amino acids long. The ends were cut back, 1 base at V and 5 bases at J, with 5 bases in the middle. The CDR3 sequence: CASSLGTETQYF. The CDR3 region has the DNA TGTGCCAGCAGCTTAGGGACGGAGACCCAGTACTTC.

There are many counts of this clonotype. This chain connects TRBV18 to TRBJ2-5; D unresolved. Trimming took off 2 bases at V and 3 bases at J, with 7 bases between the two ends. CDR1 is KGHSH and CDR2 is LQKENI in the germline V gene. This CDR3 is built from 13 residues. CDR3 DNA sequence: TGTGCCAGCTCACCAGGCCTAGAAGAGACCCAGTACTTC. Protein product: CASSPGLEETQYF.

A remark on this clonotype: This may arise from a read error, as a much more abundant clone is one base away. The CDR3 ends on some other residue instead of the conserved phenylalanine or tryptophan, so this is likely a read error. The V call is TRBV5-6, the J call TRBJ1-6, with TRBD1 matching over 7 bases. The ends lost 2 bases at V and 7 bases at J; junction bases unmatched: 3. The germline CDR1 and CDR2 sequences are SGHDT and YYEEEE. This CDR3 has 14 residues. CDR3 bases: TGTGCCAGCAGCTTACAGGGGTGGAATTCACCCCTCCACCTT. Translating it yields CASSLQGWNSPLHL.

This clonotype has just a few counts. The gene calls are TRBV20-1 and TRBJ1-2, with 7 bases aligning to TRBD1. This CDR3 has 14 residues. J lost 0 bases, V lost 5 bases, and 6 bases had no gene match. The germline gives CDR1 DFQATT, CDR2 SNEGSKA (reference sequence). For the CDR3, the DNA is TGCAGTGCTGGGGACAGCTGGACTAACTATGGCTACACCTTC. This gives the protein CSAGDSWTNYGYTF.

The chain uses TRBV29-1 and TRBJ1-2; D is possibly TRBD1 (5 bases). Trimming left V 7 bases short and J 3 bases short, with 6 bases between. The CDR3 has 10 amino acids. Germline assignment: CDR1 SQVTM and CDR2 ANQGSEA. In DNA, the CDR3 is TGCAGCGGGGACGACTATGGCTACACCTTC. Translating it yields CSGDDYGYTF.

This clonotype has just a few counts. This rearrangement joins TRBV5-1 to TRBJ2-1, with 10 bases lining up with TRBD2. The length of the CDR3 is 15 residues. V lost 7 bases, J lost 4 bases, and 8 bases stayed unmatched. The germline CDR1 and CDR2 sequences are SGHRS and YFSETQ. The CDR3 here is CASGSIAGGYNEQFF. CDR3 sequence (DNA): TGCGCCAGCGGCTCAATAGCGGGGGGATACAATGAGCAGTTCTTC. Combining the CDR3 with reference TRBV5-1 and TRBJ2-1 gives the whole variable domain KAGVTQTPRYLIKTRGQQVTLSCSPISGHRSVSWYQQTPGQGLQFLFEYFSETQRNKGNFPGRFSGRQFSNSRSEMNVSTLELGDSALYLCASGSIAGGYNEQFFGPGTRLTVL.

This chain joins TRBV19 and TRBJ2-6; tentative D call: TRBD2 (6 bases). V was pared by 7 bases and J by 2 bases, with 12 bases between. The CDR3 loop spans 15 amino acids. Per the germline V gene, CDR1 is LNHDA and CDR2 is SQIVND (reference sequence). CDR3 loop: CASIRRGTGANVLTF. In DNA form, the CDR3 reads TGTGCCAGTATCAGGAGGGGTACTGGGGCCAACGTCCTGACTTTC. Full variable domain (missing parts from reference TRBV19 and TRBJ2-6): DGGITQSPKYLFRKEGQNVTLSCEQNLNHDAMYWYRQDPGQGLRLIYYSQIVNDFQKGDIAEGYSVSREKKESFPLTVTSAQKNPTAFYLCASIRRGTGANVLTFGAGSRLTVL.

The rearrangement joins TRBV6-2 or TRBV6-3 to TRBJ2-3, with 11 bases matching TRBD2. V dropped 6 bases and J dropped 1; count of bases not matched to a gene: 3. In germline, CDR1 is MNHEY, CDR2 SVGEGT. The CDR3 consists of 15 residues. CDR3 loop: CASRNSGRGTDTQYF. DNA of the CDR3: TGTGCCAGCAGGAATAGCGGGAGGGGCACAGATACGCAGTATTTT.

On this clonotype itself: A much more abundant neighbour one base away suggests this may be a read error. This chain joins TRBV6-1 and TRBJ2-1; D might be TRBD1 (7 bases). This CDR3 spans 16 amino acids. Germline V gives CDR1 MNHNS, CDR2 SASEGT. V dropped 10 bases and J dropped 4 bases, with 23 bases sitting between them. The CDR3 DNA is TGTGCCAACAAACCCAGGGGGGAGGCAGGGTACAATGAGCAGTTCTTC. Translation gives CANKPRGEAGYNEQFF.

This clonotype was detected many times. The genes are TRBV11-1 and TRBJ2-1, with 11 nucleotides matching TRBD1. V gave up 4 bases and J gave up 4 bases; unmatched junction bases: 9. Germline assignment: CDR1 SGHAT and CDR2 FQDESV (reference sequence). This CDR3 region has 17 residues. DNA for the CDR3: TGTGCCAGCAGCTCATCATGGACAGGGGGCACTTACAATGAGCAGTTCTTC. Translating it yields CASSSSWTGGTYNEQFF.

CDR3 region: CASSESPGLYTEAFF. Here the CDR3 DNA reads TGTGCCAGCAGTGAATCCCCAGGACTCTACACTGAAGCTTTCTTT. The chain uses TRBV25-1 and TRBJ1-1; no definite D call. The CDR3 is 15 residues long. The V gene's germline CDR1 is MGHDK and CDR2 SYGVNS. Trimming took off 1 base at V and 3 bases at J, with 12 bases between the two ends.

The sample holds many counts of this clonotype. The CDR3 sequence is CASSRPGGNGELFF. The CDR3 DNA is TGTGCCAGCAGCCGGCCGGGGGGCAACGGGGAGCTGTTTTTT. The V and J genes are TRBV7-9 and TRBJ2-2; maybe TRBD2 (7 bases). There are 14 residues in the CDR3. Germline CDR1 reads SEHNR; CDR2 reads FQNEAQ (reference sequence). With 5 bases removed from V and 7 bases from J, the gap between germline ends came to 14 bases.